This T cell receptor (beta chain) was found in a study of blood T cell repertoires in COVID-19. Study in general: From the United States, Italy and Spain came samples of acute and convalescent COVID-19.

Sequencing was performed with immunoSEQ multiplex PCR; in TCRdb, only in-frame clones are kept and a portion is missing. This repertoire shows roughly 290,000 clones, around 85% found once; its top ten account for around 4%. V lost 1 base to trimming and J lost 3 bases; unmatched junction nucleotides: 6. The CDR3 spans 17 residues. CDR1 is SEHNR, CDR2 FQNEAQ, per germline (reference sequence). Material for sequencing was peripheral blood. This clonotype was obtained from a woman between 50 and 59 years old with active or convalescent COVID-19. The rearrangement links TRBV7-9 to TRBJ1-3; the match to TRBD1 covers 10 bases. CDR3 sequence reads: CASSLGDRGPHGNTIYF. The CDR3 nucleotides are TGTGCCAGCAGCTTAGGGGACAGGGGACCTCATGGAAACACCATATATTTT.